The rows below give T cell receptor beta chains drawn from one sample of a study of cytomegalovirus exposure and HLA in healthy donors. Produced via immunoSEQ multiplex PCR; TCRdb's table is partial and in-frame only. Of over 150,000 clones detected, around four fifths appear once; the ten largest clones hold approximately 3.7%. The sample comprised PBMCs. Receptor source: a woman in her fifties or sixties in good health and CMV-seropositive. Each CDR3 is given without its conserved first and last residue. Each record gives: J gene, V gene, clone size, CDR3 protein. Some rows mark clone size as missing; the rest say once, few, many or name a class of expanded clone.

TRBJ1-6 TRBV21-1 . ASSKEFRGRENSPLH
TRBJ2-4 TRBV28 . ASRVGDAKNIQY
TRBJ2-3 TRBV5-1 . ASSSGGPTDTQY
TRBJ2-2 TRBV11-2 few ASSLKGQGAGELF
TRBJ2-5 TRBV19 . ASSDTSGGNFQETQY
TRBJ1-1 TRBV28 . ATQGGGNTEAF
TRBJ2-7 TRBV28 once ASSLQGISYEQY
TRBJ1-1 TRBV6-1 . ASSGSIGTEAF
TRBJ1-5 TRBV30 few AWSVQRRGINQPQH
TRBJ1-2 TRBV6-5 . ASSRGVPTNYGYT
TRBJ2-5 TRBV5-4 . ASSSSGTSGDQY
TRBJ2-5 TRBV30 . AWSPGLEETQY
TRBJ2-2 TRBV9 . ASSAAGELF
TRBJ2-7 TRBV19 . ATSGTVSYEQY
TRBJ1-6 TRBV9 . ASSVGAGEGSPLH
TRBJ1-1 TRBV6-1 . ASTWGVGTEAF
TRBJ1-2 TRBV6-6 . ASSAETGGIYGYT
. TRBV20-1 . SAPESYEQY
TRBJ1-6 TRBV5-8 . ASSFTGTQISPLH
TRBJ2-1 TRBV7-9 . SSSLGRRGYSYNEQF
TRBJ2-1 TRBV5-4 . ASSGNRGNEQF
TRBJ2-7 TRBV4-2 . ASSQDPKAGPVYEQY
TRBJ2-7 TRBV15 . ATSRPAGTSASEQY
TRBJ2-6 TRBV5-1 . ASGTGGANGLT
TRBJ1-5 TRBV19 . ASRGQGANQPQH
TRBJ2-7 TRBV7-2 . ASSSGIGEQY
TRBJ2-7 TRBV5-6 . ASSFGLAGPSYEQY
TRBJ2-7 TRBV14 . ASSQAPGQGVGEQY
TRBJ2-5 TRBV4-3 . ASSQEGGIETQY
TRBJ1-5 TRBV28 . ASSAGGRSNQPQH
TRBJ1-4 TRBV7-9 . ASSPPRDSRPINEKLF
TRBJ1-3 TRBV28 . ASSLARTSGNTIY
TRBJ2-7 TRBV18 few ASSLSGGHTTKWY
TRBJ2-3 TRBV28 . ASSLTGKWTDTQY
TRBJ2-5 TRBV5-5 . ASSSYWSETQY
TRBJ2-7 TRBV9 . ASSPGLGMREQY
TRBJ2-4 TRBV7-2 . ASSPSRAKNSQY
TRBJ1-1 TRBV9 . ASSPRTGGNTEAF
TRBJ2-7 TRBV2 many AITRTDSYEQY
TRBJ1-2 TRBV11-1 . ASSPLGSGYGYT
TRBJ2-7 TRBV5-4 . ASSFLAYEQY
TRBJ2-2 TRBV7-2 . ASSQEPGLVVGELF
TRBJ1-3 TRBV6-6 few ASRSPGNLGNTIY
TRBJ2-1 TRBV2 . ASTFKEIGEQF
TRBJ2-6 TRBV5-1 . ASSLGTYSGANVLT
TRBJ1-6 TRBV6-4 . ASSENRGGYSPLH
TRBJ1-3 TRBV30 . AWSGDSISGNTIY
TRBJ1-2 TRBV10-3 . AISEPTVYGYT
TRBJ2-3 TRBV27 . ASSLGSSRGPDTQY
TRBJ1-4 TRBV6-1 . ASKGGDEKLF
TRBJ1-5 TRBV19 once ASSIVTGGGQPQH
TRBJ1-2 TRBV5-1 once ASREKTASNYGYT
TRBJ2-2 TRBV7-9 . ASSLRLAGVTGELF
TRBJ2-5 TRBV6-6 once ASSYSRRFQETQY
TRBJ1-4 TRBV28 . ASTKTGYGKLF
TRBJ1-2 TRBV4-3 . ASSHPGQGNYGYT
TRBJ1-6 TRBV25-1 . ASSEFPPQAMNSPLH
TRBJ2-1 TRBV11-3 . ASRAGPSSNEQF